This record looks at one T cell receptor beta chain sequence and its context. Its antigen is not yet known. Within one base of it there is no much larger clone, and no base qualities were kept. These data belong to a study of T cells after yellow fever vaccination (dated by TCRdb to between 2017 and 2020). Looking at the study overall: Libraries from fractions with low cell numbers were prepared with the SMART-Seq v4 Ultra Low Input RNA kit. Blood was drawn at multiple timepoints before and after primary and secondary immunization, with bulk PBMC replicates and cell subsets isolated. Two healthy male donors, one aged 18 to 29 and one aged 30 to 40 years, made up the cohort. To track T-cell clones before and after primary and booster YFV17D yellow fever vaccination, bulk TCR alpha and beta repertoires were sequenced longitudinally. The paper as a whole reports these results and caveats: Computational filtering was required because FACS-sorted repertoires could contain abundant contaminating clonotypes from the bulk population. Only a couple of donors were included in the study, so the extent to which the findings can be generalized is limited. After the booster, most of the clones that had expanded following primary vaccination were detected again (about 95% of CD4 and around 87% of CD8), which suggests that memory was broadly maintained. A small share of clonotypes was detected in both CD4 and CD8 compartments, with the overlap likely arising from convergent recombination. The secondary T-cell response was found to be weaker but faster than the primary response, with a peak reached on day 5 rather than on day 15.

The CDR3 covers 15 residues, taking in both the cysteine and the phenylalanine. The retained sequence is limited to the CDR3, 45 bases, with the frame set at the first base. The germline V gene supplies CDR1 MGHRA and CDR2 YSYEKL. V and J are truncated by 0 bases and 8 bases respectively, leaving an intervening sequence of 13 bases. TCR cDNA was synthesized by 5'RACE template switching, which introduced a universal primer site and unique molecular identifiers. Priming of cDNA synthesis was performed from both the TCR alpha and TCR beta constant segments. Library amplification involved two PCR steps, and the second step added sample barcodes and sequencing adapters. Sequencing of libraries was done on Illumina HiSeq 2500 (2x100 bp) or NovaSeq (2x150 bp). Processing in the source paper ran as follows. MIGEC was used to demultiplex reads and collapse the reads into UMI consensus sequences, and MiXCR was used for V(D)J alignment. Vaccine-responding clonotypes were identified with edgeR using replicate PBMC samples, with FDR below 0.01 and a log2 fold change above 5 up to day 15 being required. Each bulk clonotype received a CD4 or CD8 identity based on whether the sequenced CD4 or CD8 repertoire contained that clonotype at higher abundance. Starting from the raw public reads, TCRdb applied fastp trimming at Q25, assembled clones with MiXCR and retained in-frame beta chains. Duplicate CDR3 protein sequences are folded into a single record with the most common DNA and genes. The V and J calls follow TCRdb's processing rather than the paper's. The sample data list approximately 340,000 distinct CDR3 sequences, and roughly 8.7% of these were observed just once. The top ten hold more than 15% of the sample.

According to the study, the label for this sample's treatment or condition signals: live attenuated yellow fever vaccine strain. At each blood-draw timepoint, two biological replicates of bulk PBMCs were obtained. PBMCs were isolated from peripheral blood using a standard Ficoll-Paque protocol. TriZol was used to extract RNA from bulk PBMCs, CD4 and CD8 fractions, and dextramer-positive and dextramer-negative fractions. Recombination connected TRBV4-1 to TRBJ1-4; TRBD1 could be the D gene, as 6 bases match. The specimen was PBMCs, collected on the day of the first yellow fever vaccination. This receptor was obtained from a man between 18 and 35 years old who received the YFV17D yellow fever vaccine. The DNA sequence follows: TGCGCCAGCAGCCAAGATAGGCAGGGGAGAGAAAAACTGTTTTTT. Its protein product is CASSQDRQGREKLFF.